The rows below give T cell receptor beta chains drawn from one sample of a study of T cell responses to AZD1222 COVID-19 vaccine. Sequencing used immunoSEQ multiplex PCR; TCRdb keeps in-frame clones, though not all of them. The sample lists 150,000 or so clones; 94% were seen once. The specimen was peripheral blood, collected on day 0 of AZD1222 vaccination. These receptors originate from an adult in good health. Each CDR3 is given with its conserved first and last residue. Each record gives: J gene, V gene, clone size, D gene, CDR3 protein, CDR3 DNA. D genes are given only for firm matches. For some rows the clone size is stated as once, few or many, or as a class when expanded; others skip it.

>TRBJ1-1|TRBV4-1|-|-
CASSQGRLYTEAFF
TGCGCCAGCAGCCAAGGACGGCTGTACACTGAAGCTTTCTTT
>TRBJ1-1|TRBV11-2|-|-
CASSLLGKWESTEAFF
TGTGCCAGCAGCTTATTGGGAAAGTGGGAGAGCACTGAAGCTTTCTTT
>TRBJ1-3|TRBV18|-|-
CASFGQHSGNTIYF
TGTGCCAGCTTCGGACAGCACTCTGGAAACACCATATATTTT
>TRBJ1-1|TRBV18|-|-
CASSPNTRNMNTEAFF
TGTGCCAGCTCACCGAACACCCGCAACATGAACACTGAAGCTTTCTTT
>TRBJ1-4|TRBV7-2|-|TRBD1
CASSLRGGREKLFF
TGTGCCAGCAGCTTACGAGGGGGCAGGGAAAAACTGTTTTTT
>TRBJ1-1|TRBV27|-|-
CASSLRGSHEAFF
TGTGCCAGCAGTTTACGTGGGAGCCATGAAGCTTTCTTT
>TRBJ2-2|TRBV12-5|-|-
CASGLVQGGTGELFF
TGTGCTAGTGGTTTGGTTCAAGGAGGGACCGGGGAGCTGTTTTTT
>TRBJ1-4|TRBV15|-|-
CATSRDWWEGSTNEKLFF
TGTGCCACCAGCAGAGATTGGTGGGAGGGGTCAACTAATGAAAAACTGTTTTTT
>TRBJ1-2|TRBV9|-|-
CASSGPRANYGYTF
TGTGCCAGCAGCGGCCCCAGGGCCAACTATGGCTACACCTTC
>TRBJ2-3|TRBV2|-|-
CASSVGGRRSTDTQYF
TGTGCCAGCAGTGTAGGGGGGAGGAGGAGCACAGATACGCAGTATTTT
>TRBJ2-5|TRBV14|-|-
CASKTGRRETQYF
TGTGCCAGCAAGACAGGGAGGAGGGAGACCCAGTACTTC
>TRBJ1-5|TRBV10-1|-|-
CASSESGRDIKPQHF
TGCGCCAGCAGTGAGTCGGGCAGGGATATCAAGCCCCAGCATTTT
>TRBJ1-2|TRBV5-4|-|-
CASSFRENYGYTF
TGTGCCAGCAGCTTTAGGGAGAACTATGGCTACACCTTC
>TRBJ2-1|TRBV5-1|-|-
CASSLAGLDYNEQFF
TGCGCCAGCAGCTTGGCTGGGCTAGACTACAATGAGCAGTTCTTC
>TRBJ1-1|TRBV11-2|-|-
CASSFFPRGAKNTEAFF
TGTGCCAGCAGCTTCTTCCCCCGGGGGGCCAAGAACACTGAAGCTTTCTTT
>TRBJ2-1|TRBV6-5|-|-
CASSLLPEGGGEQFF
TGTGCCAGCAGCCTCCTCCCCGAGGGGGGCGGTGAGCAGTTCTTC
>TRBJ2-5|TRBV2|-|-
CASSELSRAGETQYF
TGTGCCAGCAGTGAATTGAGTAGGGCCGGGGAGACCCAGTACTTC
>TRBJ1-2|TRBV5-1|once|-
CASSLPGAVYGYTF
TGCGCCAGCAGCCTACCAGGGGCAGTCTATGGCTACACCTTC
>TRBJ1-5|TRBV6-2/TRBV6-3|-|-
CASSPDSFNQPQHF
TGTGCCAGCAGTCCGGACAGCTTCAATCAGCCCCAGCATTTT
>TRBJ2-7|TRBV27|-|TRBD2
CASSLGREGYEQYF
TGTGCCAGCAGTTTGGGGCGGGAGGGCTACGAGCAGTACTTC
>TRBJ2-7|TRBV25-1|-|-
CASSESYRPYEQYF
TGTGCCAGCAGTGAATCGTACAGACCCTACGAGCAGTACTTC
>TRBJ1-1|TRBV15|-|-
CATSRDKRQTEAFF
TGTGCCACCAGCAGAGATAAGCGCCAGACTGAAGCTTTCTTT
>TRBJ2-7|TRBV15|-|-
CATSRQAGVEQYF
TGTGCCACCAGCAGACAAGCAGGGGTCGAGCAGTACTTC
>TRBJ1-2|TRBV2|-|TRBD1
CASSPWTGGNYGYTF
TGTGCCAGCAGTCCTTGGACAGGGGGTAACTATGGCTACACCTTC
>TRBJ1-5|TRBV19|-|-
CASSISSGSNQPQHF
TGTGCCAGTAGTATTAGTTCGGGCAGCAATCAGCCCCAGCATTTT
>TRBJ2-7|TRBV5-1|-|TRBD1
CASSLTQGSSYEQYF
TGCGCCAGCAGCTTAACACAGGGGAGCTCCTACGAGCAGTACTTC
>TRBJ2-1|TRBV5-1|-|-
CASRFLNEQFF
TGCGCCAGCAGATTCCTTAATGAGCAGTTCTTC
>TRBJ1-1|TRBV5-4|-|TRBD1
CASSLAGQGRTEAFF
TGTGCCAGCAGCTTGGCCGGACAGGGGAGAACTGAAGCTTTCTTT
>TRBJ2-1|TRBV12-3/TRBV12-4|once|-
CASSPLANEQFF
TGTGCCAGCAGCCCGTTAGCGAATGAGCAGTTCTTC
>TRBJ2-3|TRBV5-4|-|TRBD2
CASSPLAAKPTSQITQYF
TGTGCCAGCAGCCCTCTAGCGGCAAAGCCTACCTCACAGATAACGCAGTATTTT
>TRBJ2-7|TRBV7-8|-|-
CASSPLDGGSYEQYF
TGTGCCAGCAGCCCGCTGGATGGGGGGAGCTACGAGCAGTACTTC
>TRBJ2-6|TRBV20-1|-|-
CSASTGAGANVLTF
TGCAGTGCTAGTACGGGGGCTGGGGCCAACGTCCTGACTTTC
>TRBJ1-1|TRBV7-8|-|-
CASSPITTEAFF
TGTGCCAGCAGCCCAATAACCACTGAAGCTTTCTTT
>TRBJ1-2|TRBV12-3/TRBV12-4|-|-
CASSYSGDGYTF
TGTGCCAGCAGTTACTCAGGGGATGGCTACACCTTC
>TRBJ1-1|TRBV5-1|-|TRBD1
CASSPDRVDSKAFF
TGCGCCAGCAGCCCGGACAGGGTTGATTCTAAAGCTTTCTTT
>TRBJ2-7|TRBV15|-|-
CATSRDLGNYEQYF
TGTGCCACCAGCAGAGATCTAGGGAACTACGAGCAGTACTTC
>TRBJ2-1|TRBV18|once|-
CASSLATYNEQFF
TGTGCCAGCTCCCTAGCGACGTACAATGAGCAGTTCTTC
>TRBJ2-1|TRBV7-2|-|-
CASSLSGGPVNEQFF
TGTGCCAGCAGCTTGAGCGGAGGGCCAGTCAATGAGCAGTTCTTC
>TRBJ2-1|TRBV9|-|-
CASSPRTGDNEQFF
TGTGCCAGCAGCCCCCGGACGGGAGACAATGAGCAGTTCTTC
>TRBJ2-7|TRBV28|-|TRBD1
CASQGGATYEQYF
TGTGCCAGCCAAGGGGGCGCGACCTACGAGCAGTACTTC
>TRBJ1-4|TRBV12-5|-|-
CASGLVRGALEEKLFF
TGTGCTAGTGGTTTGGTAAGGGGGGCGTTGGAAGAAAAACTGTTTTTT
>TRBJ2-1|TRBV2|-|TRBD2
CASTIRTSGYNEQFF
TGTGCCAGCACTATCAGGACTAGCGGTTACAATGAGCAGTTCTTC